This is a list of T cell receptor beta chains from one sample in a study of blood T cell repertoires in COVID-19. The assay was immunoSEQ multiplex PCR, and TCRdb's table has in-frame clones only and misses some. The sample shows a few hundred thousand clones, roughly 88% of them seen only once. Material for sequencing was peripheral blood. The receptor source for this set is a woman aged 25 to 39 with COVID-19, enrolled during active disease. CDR3s include the opening cysteine and the closing phenylalanine or tryptophan. Fields, in order: clone size, J gene, D gene, V gene, CDR3 DNA, CDR3 protein. D genes are given only for firm matches. Size tells how often a clone was seen (once, few, many) or the class of an expanded clone, and some rows leave it out.

>-|TRBJ1-1|-|TRBV28
TGTGCCAGCTTGGTCGCGGAGAACACTGAAGCTTTCTTT
CASLVAENTEAFF
>-|TRBJ1-3|-|TRBV7-2
TGTGCCAGCAGCACCCCGATACAGGCAGCTGGAAACACCATATATTTT
CASSTPIQAAGNTIYF
>once|TRBJ1-1|-|TRBV2
TGTGCCAGCAGCCCACAGGGCGATGAAGCTTTCTTT
CASSPQGDEAFF
>-|TRBJ2-2|TRBD1|TRBV24-1
TGTGCCACCACCGCAGACGGGGACAGCTACACCGGGGAGCTGTTTTTT
CATTADGDSYTGELFF
>few|TRBJ2-1|-|TRBV11-2
TGTGCCAGCAGCCCGGGGTCTTTCTATGAGCAGTTCTTC
CASSPGSFYEQFF
>-|TRBJ1-4|-|TRBV4-3
TGCGCCAGCAGCCAAGACAGGGTTGAGGAAAAACTGTTTTTT
CASSQDRVEEKLFF
>-|TRBJ2-7|TRBD2|TRBV7-9
TGTGCCAGCAGCTTAGCGGGACTAGCGGACTACGAGCAGTACTTC
CASSLAGLADYEQYF
>-|TRBJ2-1|TRBD2|TRBV19
TGTGCCAGTAGTATACCAGCGGGGGGGTTAAATGAGCAGTTCTTC
CASSIPAGGLNEQFF
>once|TRBJ2-5|-|TRBV23-1
TGCGCCAGCAGCCCTGTACAGTCAGGAGGGGAGACCCAGTACTTC
CASSPVQSGGETQYF
>-|TRBJ2-1|TRBD1|TRBV5-1
TGCGCCAGCAGCTTACGACAGGGTAGTAGTTCCTACAATGAGCAGTTCTTC
CASSLRQGSSSYNEQFF
>-|TRBJ1-3|-|TRBV2
TGTGCCAGCAGCGGTGGACAGCCTGGAAACACCATATATTTT
CASSGGQPGNTIYF
>-|TRBJ2-2|TRBD2|TRBV5-1
TGCGCCAGCAGCTTGAGCGGGGGAAATATCGGGGAGCTGTTTTTT
CASSLSGGNIGELFF
>-|TRBJ1-6|-|TRBV9
TGTGCCAGCAGCCGGGGAGGGAATGATTCACCCCTCCACTTT
CASSRGGNDSPLHF
>-|TRBJ2-1|-|TRBV27
TGTGCCAGCAGTAGGGGGGGCCTCAATGAGCAGTTCTTC
CASSRGGLNEQFF
>-|TRBJ2-3|TRBD1|TRBV7-3
TGTGCCAGCAGCTTATACCCAATTACAACAGGGGCGTCAGATACGCAGTATTTT
CASSLYPITTGASDTQYF
>-|TRBJ1-5|TRBD1|TRBV15
TGTGCCACCAGCAGATCCAGCCGAGGGGGCGCAAGTCAGCCCCAGCATTTT
CATSRSSRGGASQPQHF
>-|TRBJ1-2|-|TRBV6-2/TRBV6-3
TGTGCCAGCAGCCGGGCAGGCGGAGGAGGCTACACCTTC
CASSRAGGGGYTF
>once|TRBJ1-5|-|TRBV6-5
TGTGCCAGCAGTTACTCGCGGGGCCAGCCCCAGCATTTT
CASSYSRGQPQHF